This T cell receptor (beta chain) was retrieved from a study of cytomegalovirus exposure and HLA in healthy donors. As to this clone: The antigen remains undetermined.

The PCR was carried out with 60 Vbeta primers and 13 Jbeta primers. Original processing notes: In a later analysis, roughly 11 million of 65 million to 90 million unique beta chains occurred in at least two donors. TCRdb keeps only in-frame clones here, not all; method: immunoSEQ multiplex PCR. V and J calls and clone size are as listed in that table; D and trimming were resolved from the DNA. Among some 150,000 clones listed, roughly 79% were seen once. Overall study results and limits: The study found most TCR sequences rare, yet found some public TCRs in many donors. According to a later analysis, donors in an Asian-associated ancestry cluster reportedly had fewer N-insertions than the roughly 670-donor mean. Previous analysis showed most TCR beta V segments were productive about 87% or about 30% of the time.

The ends were cut back, 5 bases at V and 4 bases at J, with 17 bases in the middle. The V gene's germline CDR1 is MGHDK and CDR2 SYGVNS. CDR3 size: 15 residues. This sequence originates from a male donor in good health and CMV-seronegative. This chain uses TRBV25-1 with TRBJ1-1; no clear D. The sample comprised PBMCs. This CDR3 is CASSPNREKGTEAFF. Written as DNA, the CDR3 is TGTGCCAGCAGTCCGAACCGGGAAAAAGGCACTGAAGCTTTCTTT.